The sequence of this T cell receptor (beta chain) was determined in a study of blood T cell repertoires in COVID-19. Trimming cost V 5 bases and J 5 bases, with 15 bases left between them. CDR3 length: 14 amino acids. The germline V gene encodes CDR1 SGHTA and CDR2 FQGNSA. Using immunoSEQ multiplex PCR, the repertoire was profiled, and TCRdb retains in-frame clones only, with some absent. Here the sample spans 95,000 to 100,000 clones, 81% being singletons. This chain uses TRBV7-2 with TRBJ2-5; D call uncertain. The sequenced material came from peripheral blood. The clonotype was recovered from a woman older than 75 with acute or convalescent COVID-19. DNA of the CDR3: TGTGCCAGCAGCGTTCCCCCAGCGTCGGAGACCCAGTACTTC. Translating it yields CASSVPPASETQYF.